The clone carrying this T cell receptor (beta chain) appeared many times. Its antigen is undetermined. The data belong to a study of regulatory T cells in long-lasting Graves disease. The study, taken as a whole, reports: Possibly, too few samples lowered accuracy.

Relying on iRepertoire HTBI primers and Arm-PCR of CDR3 regions, the team built TCR beta libraries. TCRdb processed the multiplex PCR reads anew with MiXCR; each CDR3 protein has one entry. This table holds around 450,000 distinct CDR3 sequences, approximately 15% found once. The time point: newly diagnosed GD, antithyroid drugs for less than 3 months. RNA extracted from PBMCs served as the sequencing template. Diagnosing Graves' disease relied on the American Thyroid Association guidelines. A peripheral blood sample, roughly 8.7 milliliters in volume, was drawn into EDTA tubes. The same sample was also studied in work on T cells in Graves' hyperthyroidism and ophthalmopathy.

Sequenced here: peripheral blood mononuclear cells (PBMCs), sampled at new diagnosis, from a patient treated with antithyroid drugs. This sequence originates from a woman between 35 and 50 years old with Graves disease.

CDR3: CASSSSGRSISGETQYF. The CDR3 nucleotides are TGTGCCAGCAGTTCCTCGGGACGATCCATAAGTGGAGAGACCCAGTACTTC. The V call is TRBV6-2 or TRBV6-3, the J call TRBJ2-5, with D perhaps TRBD1 or TRBD2 (5 bases each). The V gene lost 4 bases and the J gene lost 4 bases, with 22 bases spanning the gap. Per the germline V gene, CDR1 is MNHEY and CDR2 is SVGEGT. The CDR3 covers 17 residues.